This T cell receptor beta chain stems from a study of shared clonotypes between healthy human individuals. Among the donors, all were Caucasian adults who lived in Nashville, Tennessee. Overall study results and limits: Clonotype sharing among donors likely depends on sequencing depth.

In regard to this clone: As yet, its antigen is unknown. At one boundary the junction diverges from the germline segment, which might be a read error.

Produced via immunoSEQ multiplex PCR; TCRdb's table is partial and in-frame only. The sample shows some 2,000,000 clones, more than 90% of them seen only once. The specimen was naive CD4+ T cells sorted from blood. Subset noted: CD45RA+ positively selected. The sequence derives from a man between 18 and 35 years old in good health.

The CDR3 nucleotides are TGTGCTAGCAGCACCGGACAGGGGTCCGGGGAGCTGTTTTTT. Amino acid sequence: CASSTGQGSGELFF. This chain links TRBV7-7 with TRBJ2-2; TRBD1 matches at 9 bases. Per germline, CDR1 SSHAT and CDR2 FNYEAQ (reference sequence). The CDR3 covers 14 residues.